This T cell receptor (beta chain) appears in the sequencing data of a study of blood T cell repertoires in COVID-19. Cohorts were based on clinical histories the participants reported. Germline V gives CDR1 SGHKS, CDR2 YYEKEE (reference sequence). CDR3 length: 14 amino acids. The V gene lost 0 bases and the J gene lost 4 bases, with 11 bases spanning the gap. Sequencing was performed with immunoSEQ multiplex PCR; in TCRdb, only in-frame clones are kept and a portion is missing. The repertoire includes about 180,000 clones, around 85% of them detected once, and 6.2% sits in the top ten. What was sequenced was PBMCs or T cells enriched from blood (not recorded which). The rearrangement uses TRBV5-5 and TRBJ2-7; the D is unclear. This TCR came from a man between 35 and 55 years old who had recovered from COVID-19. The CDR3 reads CASSLADTVYEQYF. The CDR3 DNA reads TGTGCCAGCAGCTTGGCCGATACAGTGTACGAGCAGTACTTC.